The 18 T cell receptor beta chains presented below share a single source sample, sequenced in a study of early T cells in non-severe SARS-CoV-2 infection (dated by TCRdb to about 2021). To prepare the library, 5' RACE was applied. The instrument given in TCRdb is NextSeq 500. In-frame beta chains were kept once TCRdb had trimmed the public reads at Q25 with fastp and called clones with MiXCR. Records with the same CDR3 protein are collapsed into one entry carrying the most frequent genes and DNA. This sample holds approximately 64,000 distinct CDR3 sequences; roughly 5% were observed only once. The ten largest clones add up to roughly 5% of the sample. The sample was whole blood. Source of these receptors: an adult who was a healthcare worker with PCR-confirmed SARS-CoV-2 infection or an uninfected control (not recorded which).

With respect to this clonotype: A read error may be the cause here, since a much bigger clone is one base away. The CDR3 DNA follows: TGTGCCAGCAGCTCCAACGGAACAGGGTATGATACGCAGTATTTT. This codes for CASSSNGTGYDTQYF. The J gene is TRBJ2-3, the V gene TRBV7-3; weak D call: TRBD1 (6 bases). The CDR3 has 15 amino acids. Looked up from germline, CDR1 is SGHTA and CDR2 is FQGTGA. Trimming pared 4 bases from V and 6 bases from J, leaving 17 bases between.

The chain is built from TRBV11-2 and TRBJ2-5, with D tentatively TRBD2 (6 bases). The CDR3 totals 11 residues. Per the germline V gene, CDR1 is SGHAT and CDR2 is FQNNGV. V was trimmed by 8 bases and J by 5 bases, leaving 9 bases between them. In DNA form, the CDR3 reads TGTGCCAGCGCGGCGGGGGAGACCCAGTACTTC. Translation gives CASAAGETQYF. The full variable domain, its missing parts supplied by reference TRBV11-2 and TRBJ2-5, is EAGVAQSPRYKIIEKRQSVAFWCNPISGHATLYWYQQILGQGPKLLIQFQNNGVVDDSQLPKDRFSAERLKGVDSTLKIQPAKLEDSAVYLCASAAGETQYFGPGTRLLVL.

This clonotype was recorded a few times. V usage is TRBV29-1 and J usage is TRBJ1-2; TRBD1 might be the D (5 bases). The V gene lost 4 bases and the J gene lost 0 bases, with 15 bases spanning the gap. This CDR3 has 15 amino acids. Germline V lookup: CDR1 SQVTM, CDR2 ANQGSEA. The CDR3 spells CSVAQGGLANYGYTF. The CDR3 DNA is TGCAGCGTTGCCCAGGGCGGCCTCGCTAACTATGGCTACACCTTC.

This clonotype was seen repeatedly, ten times or more. V is TRBV5-1 and J is TRBJ2-2; TRBD2 agrees at 8 bases. CDR1 and CDR2 from the germline V gene are SGHRS and YFSETQ. The ends lost 5 bases at V and 3 bases at J; junction bases unmatched: 6. The CDR3 sequence is 15 residues long. The CDR3 nucleotides are TGCGCCAGCAGGAAGAGCGGGGGCTACACCGGGGAGCTGTTTTTT. This gives the protein CASRKSGGYTGELFF.

The chain employs TRBV10-1 and TRBJ2-3; 9 nucleotides align to TRBD2. J gave up 1 base and V 3 bases, and 2 bases lay outside the gene matches. The CDR3 is 15 residues long. Germline V gene lookup returns CDR1 WNHNN and CDR2 SYGVQD (reference sequence). Here the CDR3 reads CASSEPSGGTDTQYF. CDR3 sequence (DNA): TGCGCCAGCAGTGAACCTAGCGGGGGCACAGATACGCAGTATTTT.

This clonotype was detected a few times. The chain uses TRBV5-1 and TRBJ1-3; D unclear. The CDR3 consists of 16 residues. The germline V and J ends were trimmed by 1 base and 6 bases, with 17 bases remaining between them. Germline V gene sequence: CDR1 SGHRS, CDR2 YFSETQ. In DNA, the CDR3 is TGCGCCAGCAGCTTGTGGCCGGACGGTGGAGAAAACACCATATATTTT. Translating it yields CASSLWPDGGENTIYF.

This clonotype has a handful of counts. This rearrangement joins TRBV7-2 to TRBJ1-4; D not certain. V lost 5 bases, J lost 2 bases, and 12 bases lay in between. The CDR3 has 15 residues. Germline V gene sequence: CDR1 SGHTA, CDR2 FQGNSA. The CDR3 spells CASSPVGLTNEKLFF. CDR3 bases: TGTGCCAGCAGCCCTGTCGGGTTGACTAATGAAAAACTGTTTTTT.

The sample holds many counts of this clonotype. The genes are TRBV6-1 and TRBJ2-3; D remains ambiguous. Trimming removed 2 bases from V and 4 bases from J, with 10 bases in between. The CDR3 spans 14 residues. Germline V gene data show CDR1 as MNHNS and CDR2 as SASEGT. CDR3: CASSESGLPDTQYF. The CDR3 bases are TGTGCCAGCAGTGAAAGTGGTCTCCCAGATACGCAGTATTTT.

This clonotype was found many times. This chain connects TRBV24-1 to TRBJ2-3; D assignment may be TRBD1 or TRBD2 (5 bases each). Germline-derived CDR1 and CDR2 are KGHDR and SFDVKD. This CDR3 contains 15 residues. Trimming left V 2 bases short and J 5 bases short, with 13 bases between. The CDR3, as DNA: TGTGCCACCAGTGATTCCGGGACCCGGGGAGATACGCAGTATTTT. Protein sequence: CATSDSGTRGDTQYF.

This sequence joins TRBV6-2 or TRBV6-3 and TRBJ2-7; 9 bases are a match to TRBD2. V shed 6 bases and J 7 bases; nucleotides not matched to a gene: 7. Germline values: CDR1 MNHEY, CDR2 SVGEGT. The CDR3 totals 13 residues. CDR3 in DNA: TGTGCCAGCAGGCCCGGACTAGCGTGGGAGCAGTACTTC. Its protein product is CASRPGLAWEQYF.

This clonotype appeared many times. The V and J genes are TRBV10-3 and TRBJ2-6; D is uncertain. From germline, CDR1 is ENHRY and CDR2 SYGVKD. This CDR3 is built from 16 residues. V was trimmed by 4 bases and J by 0 bases, leaving 10 bases between them. As DNA, the CDR3 is TGTGCCATCAGTGGTCGCCAGAACTCTGGGGCCAACGTCCTGACTTTC. It specifies CAISGRQNSGANVLTF.

This clonotype has at least ten counts. The chain combines TRBV5-4 with TRBJ2-5; perhaps TRBD1 as D (6 bases). Trimming took 4 bases from V and 0 from J, leaving 19 bases between them. CDR1 is SGHNT and CDR2 is YYREEE in the germline V gene (reference sequence). The CDR3 length is 17 residues. The CDR3 coding sequence is TGTGCCAGCAGCGCCGCCGGGACACGCTTGTACCAAGAGACCCAGTACTTC. Translating gives CASSAAGTRLYQETQYF.

The chain uses TRBV9 and TRBJ2-5; a weak D match, TRBD2 (5 bases). Germline V gives CDR1 SGDLS, CDR2 YYNGEE. The germline V and J ends were trimmed by 3 bases and 3 bases, with 12 bases remaining between them. CDR3 length: 14 residues. The CDR3 protein is CASSALVGEETQYF. In DNA form, the CDR3 reads TGTGCCAGCAGCGCTTTAGTGGGAGAAGAGACCCAGTACTTC.

The chain employs TRBV5-1 and TRBJ1-4, with D hard to call. Germline CDR1 is SGHRS and CDR2 is YFSETQ. This CDR3 is 14 amino acids long. V lost 4 bases to trimming and J lost 6 bases, with 13 bases between them. The CDR3, as DNA: TGCGCCAGCAGCCCATCACGCGTGGATGAAAAACTGTTTTTT. It encodes CASSPSRVDEKLFF.

This clonotype was counted between two and nine times. The genes are TRBV6-6 and TRBJ2-3; perhaps TRBD1 as D (6 bases). CDR1 and CDR2 from the germline V gene are MNHNY and SVGAGI (reference sequence). The V gene lost 5 bases and the J gene lost 3 bases, with 18 bases spanning the gap. The CDR3 has 16 residues. CDR3 region: CASSDPAGQGTDTQYF. CDR3 in DNA: TGTGCCAGCAGTGATCCCGCGGGTCAGGGGACAGATACGCAGTATTTT.

This clonotype was observed at least ten times. The V call is TRBV5-1, the J call TRBJ2-3; D might be TRBD1 (6 bases). Germline assignment: CDR1 SGHRS and CDR2 YFSETQ. The CDR3 spans 14 residues. V dropped 0 bases and J dropped 3 bases, with 8 bases sitting between them. The CDR3 sequence is CASSLVDRTDTQYF. The CDR3 nucleotides read TGCGCCAGCAGCTTGGTTGACAGGACAGATACGCAGTATTTT. Full variable domain (outside the CDR3, taken from reference TRBV5-1 and TRBJ2-3): KAGVTQTPRYLIKTRGQQVTLSCSPISGHRSVSWYQQTPGQGLQFLFEYFSETQRNKGNFPGRFSGRQFSNSRSEMNVSTLELGDSALYLCASSLVDRTDTQYFGPGTRLTVL.

This clonotype was counted between two and nine times. The chain employs TRBV20-1 and TRBJ1-4; no reliable D call. V lost 3 bases and J 8 bases, leaving 16 bases between the germline ends. CDR3 length: 14 residues. Germline V gene data show CDR1 as DFQATT and CDR2 as SNEGSKA (reference sequence). The chain's CDR3 is CSARPSFDGEKLFF. In nucleotides, the CDR3 is TGCAGTGCTAGGCCGTCCTTCGATGGGGAAAAACTGTTTTTT.

The V gene is TRBV9, the J gene TRBJ2-3, with 11 bases matching TRBD1. The CDR3 spans 18 residues. Germline values: CDR1 SGDLS, CDR2 YYNGEE. The V and J ends lost 5 bases and 1 base, in that order; junction bases with no gene match: 12. CDR3 nucleotide sequence: TGTGCCAGCAGTCCTCGGGACAGGGGGTTTGAGGGCACAGATACGCAGTATTTT. Translated: CASSPRDRGFEGTDTQYF.